This T cell receptor (beta chain) was identified in a study of cytomegalovirus exposure and HLA in healthy donors. The CDR3 runs to 14 residues. Per germline, CDR1 MNHEY and CDR2 SMNVEV (reference sequence). Trimming pared 4 bases from V and 3 bases from J, leaving 12 bases between. Overall study results and limits: In a later analysis, most CMV-associated TCR beta chains appeared HLA-restricted. Reportedly, TCR beta sequences accurately predicted HLA-A and HLA-B alleles in most subjects. With high specificity and sensitivity, the classifier reportedly diagnosed cytomegalovirus status.

Note on this clone: Its antigen remains unidentified.

PCR involved 60 Vbeta and 13 Jbeta primers. Libraries were prepared by immunoSEQ multiplex PCR; TCRdb keeps only in-frame clonotypes and omits some of them. The sample has roughly 140,000 clones, about 80% seen once; the top ten hold 6.5% to 7.5%. This chain joins TRBV27 and TRBJ1-1; a possible D gene is TRBD1 (5 bases). The specimen sequenced was PBMCs. The origin of this receptor is a woman in her forties or fifties in good health and CMV-seropositive. The CDR3 spells CASSSEGRDTEAFF. CDR3 sequence (DNA): TGTGCCAGCAGTTCGGAAGGCAGGGACACTGAAGCTTTCTTT.